This entry features one T cell receptor beta chain sequence. Its antigen is undetermined. The same CDR3 can be traced to other DNA sequences in this sample. Germline lookup yields CDR1 SEHNR and CDR2 FQNEAQ (reference sequence). This CDR3 is 15 amino acids long. Unmatched junction bases numbered 2, after V lost 3 bases and J lost 2 bases. While unrecorded immune exposures were likely, the donors were nominally healthy when sampled. This sample is part of a study of cytomegalovirus exposure and HLA in healthy donors. Study-wide findings and caveats: Analysis was carried out at a later point, and it linked a missense DCLRE1C variant to TCR beta V- and J-gene trimming. Exclusion as indistinguishable affected some V segments, including TRBV6-2 and TRBV6-3. Three chains linked to CMV were shown in vitro to be specific for CMV antigens.

The study ran its PCR with 60 Vbeta and 13 Jbeta primers. The method was immunoSEQ multiplex PCR; TCRdb's version includes in-frame clones alone and lacks a portion of them. The top ten hold 4.2% of the sample, which has 100,000 to 150,000 clones, around 77% seen once. Sequencing used PBMCs. V is TRBV7-9 and J is TRBJ2-5; 11 nucleotides line up with TRBD2. The clonotype comes from a male donor in good health and CMV-seropositive. Written as DNA, the CDR3 is TGTGCCAGCAGCTTGGGACTAGCGGAACAAGAGACCCAGTACTTC. Protein sequence: CASSLGLAEQETQYF.